This T cell receptor beta chain derives from a study of neurological immune-mediated disorders. This clonotype has a count of ten or more. TCRdb re-called the 5' RACE reads through MiXCR, storing one row per CDR3 protein. The data contain roughly 45,000 distinct CDR3 sequences, 2.5% to 3.5% of them singletons. This CDR3 spans 16 amino acids. Looked up from germline, CDR1 is KGHDR and CDR2 is SFDVKD. The J segment lost 1 base and the V segment lost 3 bases, leaving 3 bases of the junction unmatched. The chain has TRBV24-1 and TRBJ2-3; 10 bases map to TRBD2. The clonotype comes from a woman in her forties or fifties with multiple sclerosis. Sequencing input: PBMCs. The CDR3, as DNA: TGTGCCACCAGTGATCGTCTAGCGGGAGGCACAGATACGCAGTATTTT. This sequence encodes CATSDRLAGGTDTQYF.